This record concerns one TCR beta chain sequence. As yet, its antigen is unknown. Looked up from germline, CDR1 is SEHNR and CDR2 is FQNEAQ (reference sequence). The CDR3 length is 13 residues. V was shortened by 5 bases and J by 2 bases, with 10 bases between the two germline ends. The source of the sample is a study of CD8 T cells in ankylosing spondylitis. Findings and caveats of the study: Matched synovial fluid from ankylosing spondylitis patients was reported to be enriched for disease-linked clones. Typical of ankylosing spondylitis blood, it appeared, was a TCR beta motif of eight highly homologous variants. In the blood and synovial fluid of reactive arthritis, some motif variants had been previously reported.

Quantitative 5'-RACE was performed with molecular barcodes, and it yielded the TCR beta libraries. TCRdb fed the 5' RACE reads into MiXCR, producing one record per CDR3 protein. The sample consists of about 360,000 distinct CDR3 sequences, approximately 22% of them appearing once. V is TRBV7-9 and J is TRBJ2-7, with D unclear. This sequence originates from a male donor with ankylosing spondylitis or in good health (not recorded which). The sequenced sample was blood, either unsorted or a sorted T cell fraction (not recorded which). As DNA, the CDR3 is TGTGCCAGCAGCCCCCCAAACGCCTACGAGCAGTACTTC. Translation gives CASSPPNAYEQYF.